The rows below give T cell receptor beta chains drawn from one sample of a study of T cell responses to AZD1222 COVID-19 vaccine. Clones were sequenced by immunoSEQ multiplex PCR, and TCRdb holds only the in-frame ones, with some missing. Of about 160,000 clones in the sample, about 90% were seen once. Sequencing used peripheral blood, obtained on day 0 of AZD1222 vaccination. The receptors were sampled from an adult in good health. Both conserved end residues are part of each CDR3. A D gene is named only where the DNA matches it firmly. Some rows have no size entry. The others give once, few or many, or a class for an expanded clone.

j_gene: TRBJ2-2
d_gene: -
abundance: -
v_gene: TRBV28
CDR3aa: CASRSLTGITGELFF
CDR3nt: TGTGCCAGCAGGAGTCTCACAGGGATCACCGGGGAGCTGTTTTTT

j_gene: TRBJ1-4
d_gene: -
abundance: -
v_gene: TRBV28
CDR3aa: CASSPGANEKLFF
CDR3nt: TGTGCCAGCAGTCCCGGGGCTAATGAAAAACTGTTTTTT

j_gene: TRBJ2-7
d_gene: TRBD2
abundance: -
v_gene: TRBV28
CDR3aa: CASSPFGLAAISYEQYF
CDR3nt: TGTGCCAGCAGTCCTTTCGGACTAGCGGCTATCTCCTACGAGCAGTACTTC

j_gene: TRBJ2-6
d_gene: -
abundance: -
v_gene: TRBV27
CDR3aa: CASSLLDSGANVLTF
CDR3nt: TGTGCCAGCAGTTTACTGGACTCTGGGGCCAACGTCCTGACTTTC

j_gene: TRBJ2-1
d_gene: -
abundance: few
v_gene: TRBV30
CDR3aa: CAWTRYRVMSDEQFF
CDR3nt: TGTGCCTGGACCAGATACAGGGTAATGAGTGATGAGCAGTTCTTC

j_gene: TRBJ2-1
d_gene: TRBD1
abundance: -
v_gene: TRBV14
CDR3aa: CASSLRTGSYNEQFF
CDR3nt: TGTGCCAGCAGCCTAAGGACAGGCTCCTACAATGAGCAGTTCTTC

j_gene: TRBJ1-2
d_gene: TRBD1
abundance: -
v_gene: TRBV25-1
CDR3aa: CASRKTGDDGYTF
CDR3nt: TGTGCCAGCAGAAAGACAGGGGATGATGGCTACACCTTC

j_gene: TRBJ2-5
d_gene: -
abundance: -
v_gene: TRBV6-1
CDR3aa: CASCGDQWGAGETQYF
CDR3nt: TGTGCCAGCTGTGGGGACCAGTGGGGGGCCGGGGAGACCCAGTACTTC

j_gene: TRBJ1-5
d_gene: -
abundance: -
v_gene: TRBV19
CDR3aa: CASSISGGNNQPQHF
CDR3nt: TGTGCCAGTAGTATTTCTGGGGGGAACAATCAGCCCCAGCATTTT

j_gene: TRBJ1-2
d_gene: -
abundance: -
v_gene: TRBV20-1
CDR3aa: CSHKENGYTF
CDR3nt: TGCAGTCATAAGGAGAATGGCTACACCTTC

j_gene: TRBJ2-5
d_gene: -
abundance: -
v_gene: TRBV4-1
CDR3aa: CASSQEGRSQETQYF
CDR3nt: TGCGCCAGCAGCCAAGAGGGACGGAGCCAAGAGACCCAGTACTTC

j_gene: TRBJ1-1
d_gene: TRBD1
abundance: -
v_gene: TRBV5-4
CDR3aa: CASSLQQGASTEAFF
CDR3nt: TGTGCCAGCAGCTTACAACAGGGGGCTAGCACTGAAGCTTTCTTT

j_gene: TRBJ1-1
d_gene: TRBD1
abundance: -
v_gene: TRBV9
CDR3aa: CASSAGGLVEAFF
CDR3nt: TGTGCCAGCAGCGCAGGGGGTCTGGTTGAAGCTTTCTTT

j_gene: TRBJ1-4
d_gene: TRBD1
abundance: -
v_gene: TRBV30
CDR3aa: CAWSPGGDSNEKLFF
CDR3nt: TGTGCCTGGAGTCCAGGGGGGGACTCTAATGAAAAACTGTTTTTT

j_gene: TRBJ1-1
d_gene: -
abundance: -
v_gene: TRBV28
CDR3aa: CASSSSGQENTEAFF
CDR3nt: TGTGCCAGCAGCTCCTCGGGTCAGGAGAACACTGAAGCTTTCTTT

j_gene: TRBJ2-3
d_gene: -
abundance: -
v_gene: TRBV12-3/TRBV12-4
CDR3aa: CASTRARTDTQYF
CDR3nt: TGTGCCAGCACTCGGGCCCGCACAGATACGCAGTATTTT

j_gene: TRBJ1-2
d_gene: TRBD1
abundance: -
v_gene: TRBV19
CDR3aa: CASGEDRIYGYTF
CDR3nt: TGTGCCAGTGGGGAGGACAGGATCTATGGCTACACCTTC

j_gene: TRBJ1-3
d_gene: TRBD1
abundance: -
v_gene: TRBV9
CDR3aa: CASSAETGTGGSGGNTIYF
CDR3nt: TGTGCCAGCAGCGCCGAAACCGGGACAGGGGGCTCGGGTGGAAACACCATATATTTT

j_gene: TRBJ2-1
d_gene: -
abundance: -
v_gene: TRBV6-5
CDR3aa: CASSYAGARLNEQFF
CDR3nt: TGTGCCAGCAGTTACGCGGGGGCGCGGTTGAATGAGCAGTTCTTC

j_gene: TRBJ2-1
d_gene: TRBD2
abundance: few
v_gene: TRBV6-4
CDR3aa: CASSVAGGRNEQFF
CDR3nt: TGTGCCAGCAGTGTAGCGGGAGGGAGAAATGAGCAGTTCTTC

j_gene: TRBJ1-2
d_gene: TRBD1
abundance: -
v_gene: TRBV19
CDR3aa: CASSTHRGGNYGYTF
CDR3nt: TGTGCCAGTAGTACTCACAGGGGTGGTAACTATGGCTACACCTTC

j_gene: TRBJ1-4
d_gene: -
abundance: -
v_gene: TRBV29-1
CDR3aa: CSVDLGRKLFF
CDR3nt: TGCAGCGTTGACCTTGGGCGAAAACTGTTTTTT

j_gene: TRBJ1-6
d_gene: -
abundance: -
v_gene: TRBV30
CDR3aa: CAWSVNINSPLHF
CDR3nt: TGTGCCTGGAGTGTAAACATCAATTCACCCCTCCACTTT

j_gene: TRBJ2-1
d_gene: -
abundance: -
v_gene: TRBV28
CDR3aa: CASSLQGDSYNEQFF
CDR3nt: TGTGCCAGCAGTTTACAGGGTGACTCCTACAATGAGCAGTTCTTC

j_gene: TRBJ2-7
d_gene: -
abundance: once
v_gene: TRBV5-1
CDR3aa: CASSLSAGSEEQYF
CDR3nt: TGCGCCAGCAGCTTAAGCGCGGGTTCTGAAGAGCAGTACTTC

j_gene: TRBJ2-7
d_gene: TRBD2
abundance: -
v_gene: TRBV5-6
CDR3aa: CASSPPLLLGVAGAYEQYF
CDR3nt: TGTGCCAGCAGCCCTCCGTTACTGCTGGGGGTAGCGGGGGCCTACGAGCAGTACTTC

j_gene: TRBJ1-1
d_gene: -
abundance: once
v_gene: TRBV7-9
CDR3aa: CASSLLSEAFF
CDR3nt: TGTGCCAGCAGCCTCCTCTCTGAAGCTTTCTTT

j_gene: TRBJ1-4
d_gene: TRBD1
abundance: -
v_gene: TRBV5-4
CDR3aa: CASTEGASNEKLFF
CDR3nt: TGTGCCAGTACCGAGGGGGCTAGCAATGAAAAACTGTTTTTT

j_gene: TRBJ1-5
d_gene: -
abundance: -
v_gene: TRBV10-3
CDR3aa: CARRGGTVYSNQPQHF
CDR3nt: TGTGCCAGACGGGGGGGAACAGTTTATAGCAATCAGCCCCAGCATTTT

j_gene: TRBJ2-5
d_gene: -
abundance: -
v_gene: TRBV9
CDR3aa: CASSPWVGGRMETQYF
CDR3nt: TGTGCCAGCAGCCCCTGGGTGGGGGGCAGGATGGAGACCCAGTACTTC

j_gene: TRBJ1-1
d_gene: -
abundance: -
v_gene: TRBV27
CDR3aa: CASSTIDTGNTEAFF
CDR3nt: TGTGCCAGCAGCACCATAGACACAGGGAACACTGAAGCTTTCTTT

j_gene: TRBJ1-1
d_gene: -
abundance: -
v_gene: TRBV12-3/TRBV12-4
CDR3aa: CASSLGTEAFF
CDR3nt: TGTGCCAGCAGTTTAGGGACAGAAGCTTTCTTT

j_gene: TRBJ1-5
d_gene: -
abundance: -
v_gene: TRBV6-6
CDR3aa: CASTNQPQHF
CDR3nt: TGTGCCAGTACTAATCAGCCCCAGCATTTT

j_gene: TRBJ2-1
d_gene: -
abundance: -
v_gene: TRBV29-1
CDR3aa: CSVEGYSHGGNEQFF
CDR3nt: TGCAGCGTTGAAGGCTACTCTCACGGGGGCAATGAGCAGTTCTTC

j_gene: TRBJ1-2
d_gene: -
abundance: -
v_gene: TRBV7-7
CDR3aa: CASSLGEGYGYTF
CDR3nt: TGTGCCAGCAGCTTAGGGGAAGGCTATGGCTACACCTTC

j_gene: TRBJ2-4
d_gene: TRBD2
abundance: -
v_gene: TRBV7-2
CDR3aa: CASSVTSDQAKNIQYF
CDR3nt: TGTGCCAGCAGCGTTACTAGCGATCAAGCCAAAAACATTCAGTACTTC

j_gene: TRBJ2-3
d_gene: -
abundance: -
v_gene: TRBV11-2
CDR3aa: CASSPGGQGYTDTQYF
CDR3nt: TGTGCCAGCAGCCCCGGCGGGCAGGGGTACACAGATACGCAGTATTTT

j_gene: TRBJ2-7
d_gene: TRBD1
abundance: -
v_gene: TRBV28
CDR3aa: CASSPPGDRGYEQYF
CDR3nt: TGTGCCAGCAGTCCGCCTGGGGACAGGGGCTACGAGCAGTACTTC

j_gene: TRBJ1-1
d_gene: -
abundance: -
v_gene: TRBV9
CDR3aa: CASSPPSVGNTEAFF
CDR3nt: TGTGCCAGCAGCCCTCCGAGTGTGGGGAACACTGAAGCTTTCTTT

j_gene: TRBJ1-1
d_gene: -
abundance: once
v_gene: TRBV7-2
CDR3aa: CASSLARGNTEAFF
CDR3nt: TGTGCCAGCAGCTTAGCGCGCGGGAACACTGAAGCTTTCTTT

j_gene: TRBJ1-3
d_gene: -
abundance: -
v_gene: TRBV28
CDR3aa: CASSFAIGNTIYF
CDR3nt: TGTGCCAGCAGTTTTGCGATTGGAAACACCATATATTTT

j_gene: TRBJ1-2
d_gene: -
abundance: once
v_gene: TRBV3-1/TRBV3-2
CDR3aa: CASSQGGQGRGYTF
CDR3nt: TGTGCCAGCAGCCAAGGTGGGCAGGGTAGAGGCTACACCTTC

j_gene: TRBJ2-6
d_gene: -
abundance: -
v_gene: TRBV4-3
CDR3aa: CASSQDTVSGANVLTF
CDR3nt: TGCGCCAGCAGCCAAGATACCGTCTCTGGGGCCAACGTCCTGACTTTC

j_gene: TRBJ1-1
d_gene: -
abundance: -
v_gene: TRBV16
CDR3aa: CASSQLSLGAEAFF
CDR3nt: TGTGCCAGCAGCCAATTAAGTCTCGGGGCTGAAGCTTTCTTT

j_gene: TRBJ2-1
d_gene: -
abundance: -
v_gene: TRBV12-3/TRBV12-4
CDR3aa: CASSLEGMNEQFF
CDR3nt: TGTGCCAGCAGTTTGGAGGGTATGAATGAGCAGTTCTTC

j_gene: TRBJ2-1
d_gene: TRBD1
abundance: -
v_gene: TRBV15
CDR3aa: CATSRQGTGGTYNEQFF
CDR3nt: TGTGCCACCAGCAGACAAGGGACAGGGGGAACCTACAATGAGCAGTTCTTC

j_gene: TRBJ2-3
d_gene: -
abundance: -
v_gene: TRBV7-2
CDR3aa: CASSSRRVGGTDTQYF
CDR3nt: TGTGCCAGCAGCTCAAGACGCGTAGGTGGCACAGATACGCAGTATTTT

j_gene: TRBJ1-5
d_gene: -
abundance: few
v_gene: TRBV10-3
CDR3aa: CAISETGGQYGQPQHF
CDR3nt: TGTGCCATCAGTGAAACGGGTGGGCAATACGGTCAGCCCCAGCATTTT

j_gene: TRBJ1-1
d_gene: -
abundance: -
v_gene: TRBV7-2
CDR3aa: CASNPGIRFTEAFF
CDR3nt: TGTGCCAGCAACCCCGGGATAAGGTTTACTGAAGCTTTCTTT

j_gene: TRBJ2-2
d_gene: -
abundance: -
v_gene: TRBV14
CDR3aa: CASSQRVSFITGELFF
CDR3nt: TGTGCCAGCAGCCAACGCGTGTCATTTATCACCGGGGAGCTGTTTTTT

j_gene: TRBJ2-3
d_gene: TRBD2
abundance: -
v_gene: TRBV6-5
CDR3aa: CASSWGGGATDTQYF
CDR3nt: TGTGCCAGCAGTTGGGGCGGGGGGGCCACAGATACGCAGTATTTT